This T cell receptor (beta chain) was obtained from a study of blood T cell repertoires in COVID-19. The wider study: The analysed material was cDNA or gDNA that came from T cells, B-cell-depleted T cells, or PBMCs.

V was clipped by 6 bases and J by 5 bases; unmatched bases: 14. CDR3 length: 16 residues. The germline V gene has CDR1 SNHLY and CDR2 FYNNEI. Methods used by the authors: Nucleated cell counts were estimated from reference gene primer amplification. The assay was immunoSEQ multiplex PCR, and TCRdb's table has in-frame clones only and misses some. Clone size and the V and J calls come from that table; the DNA yielded D and trimming. The sample lists about 220,000 clones; roughly 88% were seen once. Sequencing input: peripheral blood. The sequence was obtained from a man aged 40-50 years who had recovered from COVID-19. This chain connects TRBV2 to TRBJ2-5, with 8 bases that match TRBD2. Written as DNA, the CDR3 is TGTGCCAGCAGCCCCTCCCCCGGACTAGCCATGGAGACCCAGTACTTC. Residues: CASSPSPGLAMETQYF.